The clone carrying this TCR beta chain was seen more than once but under ten times. This entry is derived from a study of blood T cell repertoires in COVID-19. Assay used: immunoSEQ multiplex PCR; TCRdb lists only in-frame clones, some missing. The repertoire holds around 150,000 clones, with roughly 85% as singletons. Sequencing input: peripheral blood. The origin of this receptor is a human donor with acute or convalescent COVID-19. The donor label of this sample is uncertain.

DNA for the CDR3: TGTGCCAGTGGGGTGGCTAGCGGGAGGACAGATACGCAGTATTTT. It translates to CASGVASGRTDTQYF. The rearrangement joins TRBV19 to TRBJ2-3, with 11 bases fitting TRBD2. Germline V gene sequence: CDR1 LNHDA, CDR2 SQIVND (reference sequence). The length of the CDR3 is 15 residues. J lost 3 bases, V lost 8 bases, and 7 bases had no gene match. The whole variable domain, filled in from reference TRBV19 and TRBJ2-3, reads DGGITQSPKYLFRKEGQNVTLSCEQNLNHDAMYWYRQDPGQGLRLIYYSQIVNDFQKGDIAEGYSVSREKKESFPLTVTSAQKNPTAFYLCASGVASGRTDTQYFGPGTRLTVL.